The sequence of this T cell receptor beta chain was determined in a study of blood T cell repertoires in COVID-19. The wider study: PBMCs, B-cell-depleted T cells, or T cells were the source of the cDNA or gDNA that made up the material.

The length of the CDR3 is 19 residues. Data came from immunoSEQ multiplex PCR; TCRdb stores just in-frame clones and leaves some out. The sample shows 100,000 to 150,000 clones, around 89% of them seen only once. This sequence was found in a man in his sixties with COVID-19, enrolled during active disease. V usage is TRBV7-5 and J usage is TRBJ1-5; the DNA was not used to check the table's D call, TRBD1. TRBV7-5 is a pseudogene locus. Sequencing was performed on peripheral blood. CDR3 nucleotides: TGTGCCAGAAGCTTAGCGCCCGGACAGTCTCCAAGGGGCAATCAGCCCCAGCATTTT. It is translated as CARSLAPGQSPRGNQPQHF.